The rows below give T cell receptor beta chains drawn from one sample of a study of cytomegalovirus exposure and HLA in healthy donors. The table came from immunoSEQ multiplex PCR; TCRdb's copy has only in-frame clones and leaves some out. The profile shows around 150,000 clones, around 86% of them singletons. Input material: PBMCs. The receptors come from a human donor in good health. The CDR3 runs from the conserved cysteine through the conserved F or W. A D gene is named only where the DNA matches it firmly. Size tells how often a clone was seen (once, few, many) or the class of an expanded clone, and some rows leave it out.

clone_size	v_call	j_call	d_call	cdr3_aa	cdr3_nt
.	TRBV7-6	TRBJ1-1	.	CASSPRGAENTEAFF	TGTGCCAGCAGCCCCCGGGGGGCAGAGAACACTGAAGCTTTCTTT
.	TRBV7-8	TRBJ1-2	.	CASSLGSDGYTF	TGTGCCAGCAGCTTAGGGAGCGATGGCTACACCTTC
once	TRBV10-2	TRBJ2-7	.	CARNYEQYF	TGCGCCCGTAACTACGAGCAGTACTTC
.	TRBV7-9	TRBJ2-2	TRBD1	CASSSSTGERTGELFF	TGTGCCAGCAGCTCCTCGACAGGGGAAAGGACCGGGGAGCTGTTTTTT
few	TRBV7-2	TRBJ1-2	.	CASSFDTGPYGYTF	TGTGCCAGCAGCTTCGATACAGGACCCTATGGCTACACCTTC
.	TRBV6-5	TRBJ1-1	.	CASSPKPDTEAFF	TGTGCCAGCAGCCCGAAGCCGGACACTGAAGCTTTCTTT
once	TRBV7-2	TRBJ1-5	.	CASSPVVSGYQPQHF	TGTGCCAGCAGCCCTGTAGTATCAGGGTATCAGCCCCAGCATTTT
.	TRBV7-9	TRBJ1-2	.	CASSLRDILQLGDGYTF	TGTGCCAGCAGCTTACGGGACATACTACAACTTGGGGATGGCTACACCTTC
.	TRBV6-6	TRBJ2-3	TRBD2	CASTQTSGGADTQYF	TGTGCCAGCACCCAGACTAGCGGGGGTGCAGATACGCAGTATTTT
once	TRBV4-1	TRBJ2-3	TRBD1	CASSQEGDSFTDTQYF	TGCGCCAGCAGCCAAGAAGGGGACAGCTTCACAGATACGCAGTATTTT
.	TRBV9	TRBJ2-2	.	CASSEGNKRTANTGELFF	TGTGCCAGCAGCGAAGGGAACAAAAGGACAGCCAACACCGGGGAGCTGTTTTTT
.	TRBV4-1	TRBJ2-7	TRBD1	CASSQAGQGGEQYF	TGCGCCAGCAGCCAAGCGGGACAGGGGGGGGAGCAGTACTTC
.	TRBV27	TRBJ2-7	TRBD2	CASRLQWRGGDKEQYF	TGTGCCAGCAGGCTCCAGTGGCGGGGGGGCGACAAAGAGCAGTACTTC
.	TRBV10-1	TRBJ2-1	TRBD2	CASRLTSGGPYNEQFF	TGCGCCAGCAGGCTCACTAGCGGGGGGCCCTACAATGAGCAGTTCTTC
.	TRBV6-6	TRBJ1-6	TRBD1	CASSYSIGQVASPLHF	TGTGCCAGCAGTTACTCGATAGGACAGGTCGCCTCACCCCTCCACTTT
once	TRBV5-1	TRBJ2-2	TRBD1	CASSTGTGDTGELFF	TGCGCCAGCAGCACCGGGACAGGGGACACCGGGGAGCTGTTTTTT
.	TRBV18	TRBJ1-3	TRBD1	CASSPIRQGSGNTIYF	TGTGCCAGCTCCCCAATCCGACAGGGATCTGGAAACACCATATATTTT
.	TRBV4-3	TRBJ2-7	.	CASSPALYYEQYF	TGCGCCAGCAGCCCCGCACTCTACTACGAGCAGTACTTC
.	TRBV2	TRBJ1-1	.	CASQGGTEAFF	TGTGCCAGCCAGGGAGGCACTGAAGCTTTCTTT
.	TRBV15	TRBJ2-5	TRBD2	CATSRLSGGEETQYF	TGTGCCACCAGCAGACTTAGCGGGGGGGAAGAGACCCAGTACTTC
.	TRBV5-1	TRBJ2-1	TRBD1	CASSLGTGGDIYNEQFF	TGCGCCAGCAGCCTCGGGACAGGGGGAGACATATACAATGAGCAGTTCTTC
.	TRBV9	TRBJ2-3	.	CASSVAGNTQYF	TGTGCCAGCAGCGTAGCAGGGAATACGCAGTATTTT
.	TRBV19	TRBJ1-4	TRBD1	CATGTGETGEKLFF	TGTGCCACCGGGACAGGGGAAACGGGTGAAAAACTGTTTTTT
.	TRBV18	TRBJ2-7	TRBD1	CASSPGTVPSYEQYF	TGTGCCAGCTCACCCGGGACAGTCCCGTCCTACGAGCAGTACTTC
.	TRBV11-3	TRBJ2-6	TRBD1	CASSPTTGYGANVLTF	TGTGCCAGCAGCCCAACGACAGGGTATGGGGCCAACGTCCTGACTTTC
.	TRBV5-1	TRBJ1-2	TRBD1	CASSFGQGEAYGYTF	TGCGCCAGCAGCTTCGGACAGGGAGAGGCCTATGGCTACACCTTC
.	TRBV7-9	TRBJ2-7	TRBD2	CASSFGSSGFSYEQYF	TGTGCCAGCAGCTTTGGTTCTAGCGGGTTCTCCTACGAGCAGTACTTC
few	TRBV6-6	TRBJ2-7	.	CASSYSGDEQYF	TGTGCCAGCAGTTACTCGGGAGACGAGCAGTACTTC
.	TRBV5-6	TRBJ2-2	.	CASSFWLPTGELFF	TGTGCCAGCAGCTTCTGGCTGCCTACCGGGGAGCTGTTTTTT
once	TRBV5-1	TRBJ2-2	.	CASSLAVTGELFF	TGCGCCAGCAGCTTGGCGGTGACCGGGGAGCTGTTTTTT